These 5 T cell receptor beta chains originate from one sample sequenced in a study of STAT3 mutations in large granular lymphocyte leukemia. Antigens of these TCRs are unknown. Produced via immunoSEQ multiplex PCR; TCRdb's table is partial and in-frame only. The profile covers fewer than 2,000 clones, with 72% appearing a single time and over 30% taken by the ten largest. Whole-study findings and limits: Every T-LGLL patient had at least one immunodominant TCRbeta clonotype.

Sequencing input: peripheral blood mononuclear cells. These receptors came from a man in his fifties with T-cell large granular lymphocyte leukemia. Some clones in this sample may be carry-over from other donors' samples.

The rearrangement links TRBV29-1 to TRBJ1-4; TRBD1 matches at 11 bases. With V trimmed by 6 bases and J by 7 bases, 25 bases remained unmatched. CDR3 length: 20 amino acids. CDR1 is SQVTM and CDR2 is ANQGSEA in the germline V gene. The CDR3 nucleotides read TGCAGCGTCAGAATCCTTATTACCGGGACAGGGGGTAGAGGGATTGAAAAACTGTTTTTT. This codes for CSVRILITGTGGRGIEKLFF.

The chain is built from TRBV7-9 and TRBJ2-2, with D unclear. The V end lost 5 bases, the J end lost 7 bases, and 8 bases lay between the germline ends. The germline V gene encodes CDR1 SEHNR and CDR2 FQNEAQ (reference sequence). The CDR3 contains 12 residues. The CDR3 loop is CASSLMIGELFF. The CDR3 DNA reads TGTGCCAGCAGCCTAATGATCGGGGAGCTGTTTTTT.

The chain carries TRBV28 and TRBJ2-4; the D is unclear. This CDR3 comprises 13 residues. CDR1 and CDR2 (germline): MDHEN, SYDVKM. Trimming stripped 4 bases from V and 8 bases from J, with 12 bases between. CDR3: CASSSSIIHIQYF. CDR3 in DNA: TGTGCCAGCAGTTCCTCAATAATACACATTCAGTACTTC.

The chain couples TRBV6-6 to TRBJ2-3; TRBD2 agrees at 9 bases. The CDR3 loop spans 16 amino acids. The V gene's germline CDR1 is MNHNY and CDR2 SVGAGI (reference sequence). V dropped 2 bases and J dropped 2; count of bases not matched to a gene: 5. The CDR3 DNA sequence: TGTGCCAGCAGTTACAACCCTAGCGGGATCACAGATACGCAGTATTTT. Translating it yields CASSYNPSGITDTQYF.

The chain links TRBV4-2 to TRBJ2-7; 7 bases are shared with TRBD1. Trimming took 3 bases from V and 4 from J; bases not matched to a gene: 6. Germline V gene sequence: CDR1 LGHNA, CDR2 YNFKEQ. This CDR3 region has 14 residues. The CDR3 DNA reads TGTGCCAGCAGCCAGAGGAGACAGGGTTACGAGCAGTACTTC. This gives the protein CASSQRRQGYEQYF.